Each of the 20 T cell receptor beta chains below was sequenced from the same sample in a study of blood T cell repertoires in COVID-19. Sequenced by immunoSEQ multiplex PCR; TCRdb stores in-frame clones only, minus some. The sample comprises some 89,000 clones, 90% of which are singletons, and less than 2% rests with the top ten. Material: peripheral blood. The receptors were sampled from a man aged 55 to 70 with acute or convalescent COVID-19.

The chain uses TRBV27 and TRBJ1-1; D possibly corresponds to TRBD1 (6 bases). There are 16 residues in the CDR3. CDR1 and CDR2 from the germline V gene are MNHEY and SMNVEV (reference sequence). V lost 7 bases and J 1 base, leaving 19 bases between the germline ends. For the CDR3, the DNA is TGTGCCAGCACCCTCGTCGGGGTGGGGGCGAACACTGAAGCTTTCTTT. Its protein product is CASTLVGVGANTEAFF.

This rearrangement joins TRBV6-5 to TRBJ1-2; 10 nucleotides match TRBD1. Germline trimming cut 5 bases from V and 3 bases from J; bases unmatched to any gene: 3. The CDR3 has 14 amino acids. Per the germline V gene, CDR1 is MNHEY and CDR2 is SVGAGI. The CDR3 protein is CASSPGQGDYGYTF. The CDR3 region has the DNA TGTGCCAGCAGTCCCGGACAGGGGGACTATGGCTACACCTTC.

This chain uses TRBV5-1 with TRBJ2-2, with 7 bases identical to TRBD1. CDR3 length: 16 amino acids. CDR1 is SGHRS, CDR2 YFSETQ, per germline. The V segment lost 2 bases and the J segment 3 bases; nucleotides outside the gene matches: 7. The CDR3 loop is CASSFYRGSDTGELFF. CDR3 in DNA: TGCGCCAGCAGCTTCTACAGGGGTTCGGACACCGGGGAGCTGTTTTTT.

V gene TRBV11-3 combines with J gene TRBJ1-2; 7 bases map to TRBD1. The CDR3 spans 13 residues. The V and J ends lost 2 bases and 13 bases, in that order; junction bases with no gene match: 10. Germline CDR1 SGHNT, CDR2 YENEEA. The CDR3 coding sequence is TGTGCCAGCAGCTTATGGGGCCTACAGGGGCTCACCTTC. It is translated as CASSLWGLQGLTF.

The J gene is TRBJ1-3, the V gene TRBV7-9; D may be TRBD1 (5 bases). This CDR3 has 15 amino acids. CDR1 is SEHNR, CDR2 FQNEAQ, per germline (reference sequence). Trimming shortened V by 3 bases and J by 3 bases, and 12 bases separated the two germline ends. CDR3 in amino acids: CASSFLGADGNTIYF. In DNA, the CDR3 is TGTGCCAGCAGCTTCCTAGGGGCGGATGGAAACACCATATATTTT.

The chain couples TRBV5-1 to TRBJ2-1; 8 bases align to TRBD1. The CDR3 runs to 18 residues. Germline V gene sequence: CDR1 SGHRS, CDR2 YFSETQ. The trim removed 4 bases at V and 4 bases at J, leaving 16 bases unmatched. The CDR3: CASSLGGGTGFLYNEQFF. The CDR3 DNA sequence: TGCGCCAGCAGCCTGGGAGGCGGGACAGGTTTTTTGTACAATGAGCAGTTCTTC.

This clone was found a few times. The chain has TRBV6-5 and TRBJ1-1, with D unresolved. This CDR3 contains 15 residues. Germline CDR1 and CDR2: MNHEY and SVGAGI. V was clipped by 7 bases and J by 2 bases, with 17 bases between them. The CDR3 loop reads CASTPHSNLNTEAFF. CDR3 DNA: TGTGCCAGCACCCCCCACAGCAATCTAAACACTGAAGCTTTCTTT.

In this sample, this clone turned up once. The chain recombines TRBV11-2 with TRBJ1-1, with TRBD1 as a possible D gene (5 bases). Germline V CDR1 and CDR2: SGHAT, FQNNGV. This CDR3 is built from 14 residues. Trimming took off 3 bases at V and 0 bases at J, with 8 bases between the two ends. The CDR3 DNA sequence: TGTGCCAGCAGCTTGGGGGGTATGAACACTGAAGCTTTCTTT. It encodes CASSLGGMNTEAFF.

The chain joins TRBV6-5 to TRBJ1-5; 8 positions agree with TRBD1. The CDR3 extends over 11 amino acids. Germline CDR1 reads MNHEY; CDR2 reads SVGAGI. V was clipped by 9 bases and J by 6 bases; unmatched bases: 1. CDR3 nucleotide sequence: TGTGCCAGTGACAGGGGTCAGCCCCAGCATTTT. Translating it yields CASDRGQPQHF.

The chain recombines TRBV7-9 with TRBJ1-2, with a weak D call TRBD1 (5 bases). The CDR3 totals 14 residues. In germline, CDR1 is SEHNR, CDR2 FQNEAQ (reference sequence). Deletions cut 5 bases from V and 7 bases from J, with 17 bases between. CDR3 nucleotide sequence: TGTGCCAGCAGCCCGCGGGGGGACGACTTTGGCTACACCTTC. This translates into CASSPRGDDFGYTF.

CDR3 sequence reads: CATSIRTGSGYTF. The CDR3 DNA sequence: TGTGCCACCAGCATTCGGACAGGGAGTGGCTACACCTTC. The gene calls are TRBV15 and TRBJ1-2, with 8 bases aligning to TRBD1. From germline, CDR1 is LNHNV and CDR2 YYDKDF (reference sequence). Trimming removed 4 bases from V and 7 bases from J; junction bases left unmatched: 5. The CDR3 has 13 residues.

The genes are TRBV6-5 and TRBJ1-2, with 9 bases aligning to TRBD1. V trimming: 6 bases; J trimming: 1 base; junction bases outside the gene matches: 3. Germline values: CDR1 MNHEY, CDR2 SVGAGI. There are 14 residues in the CDR3. This CDR3 is CASRPDRGNYGYTF. CDR3 nucleotide sequence: TGTGCCAGCAGGCCGGACAGGGGTAACTATGGCTACACCTTC.

The chain carries TRBV5-1 and TRBJ2-3; D is unresolved. The CDR3 sequence is 11 residues long. V was cut by 0 bases and J by 6 bases, with 2 bases left in between. Germline CDR1 and CDR2: SGHRS and YFSETQ. The CDR3 loop is CASSLADTQYF. In nucleotides, the CDR3 is TGCGCCAGCAGCTTGGCGGATACGCAGTATTTT.

Points on this clone: Other DNA sequences in the sample encode the same CDR3. This chain links TRBV7-8 with TRBJ1-1, with D uncertain. The germline CDR1 and CDR2 sequences are SGHVS and FQNEAQ. V gave up 3 bases and J gave up 0 bases, with 8 bases separating them. CDR3 size: 14 residues. Written as DNA, the CDR3 is TGTGCCAGCAGCTTTGGGCAGATGAACACTGAAGCTTTCTTT. Protein: CASSFGQMNTEAFF.

This chain joins TRBV18 and TRBJ1-1, with 8 bases fitting TRBD1. Trimming removed 2 bases from V and 4 bases from J; junction bases left unmatched: 9. This CDR3 region has 16 residues. Germline assignment: CDR1 KGHSH and CDR2 LQKENI. CDR3 bases: TGTGCCAGCTCACCAAGACAGACAGGGGAGGGCACTGAAGCTTTCTTT. Residues: CASSPRQTGEGTEAFF.

The genes are TRBV20-1 and TRBJ1-4; TRBD1 matches 9 bases. The junction had 3 bases not matched to a gene; V was cut back by 3 bases and J by 4 bases. The germline gives CDR1 DFQATT, CDR2 SNEGSKA (reference sequence). The CDR3 sequence is 14 residues long. The CDR3 protein is CSASRQGGNEKLFF. CDR3 DNA: TGCAGTGCTAGTAGACAGGGGGGTAATGAAAAACTGTTTTTT.

This clone was recorded only once. This sequence joins TRBV2 and TRBJ2-2; the match to TRBD2 covers 9 bases. Germline CDR1 SNHLY, CDR2 FYNNEI. The CDR3 is made up of 14 amino acids. V dropped 8 bases and J dropped 3; count of bases not matched to a gene: 4. CDR3 loop: CASGGGADTGELFF. CDR3 DNA sequence: TGTGCCAGCGGCGGGGGGGCCGACACCGGGGAGCTGTTTTTT.

This rearrangement joins TRBV5-1 to TRBJ2-4, with a tentative D call TRBD2 (6 bases). The V gene's germline CDR1 is SGHRS and CDR2 YFSETQ. V was cut by 7 bases and J by 0 bases, with 20 bases left in between. The CDR3 is 17 residues long. CDR3 sequence (DNA): TGCGCCAGCCGTATTGATGTAGCGCGGGGAGCCAAAAACATTCAGTACTTC. It specifies CASRIDVARGAKNIQYF.

The V call is TRBV2, the J call TRBJ1-1; TRBD1 matches 11 bases. Germline trimming cut 0 bases from V and 10 bases from J; bases unmatched to any gene: 4. The CDR3 length is 14 residues. Germline V gene sequence: CDR1 SNHLY, CDR2 FYNNEI. The CDR3: CASSEAVGTGGAFF. In DNA, the CDR3 is TGTGCCAGCAGTGAAGCTGTCGGGACAGGGGGAGCTTTCTTT.

The chain recombines TRBV7-2 with TRBJ2-5, with a tentative D call TRBD2 (5 bases). Trimming stripped 5 bases from V and 9 bases from J, with 16 bases between. The CDR3 contains 13 residues. The germline CDR1 and CDR2 sequences are SGHTA and FQGNSA. This CDR3 reads CASSREGLGSQYF. CDR3 DNA sequence: TGTGCCAGCAGCCGAGAGGGCCTTGGGTCCCAGTACTTC. Full variable domain (missing parts from reference TRBV7-2 and TRBJ2-5): GAGVSQSPSNKVTEKGKDVELRCDPISGHTALYWYRQSLGQGLEFLIYFQGNSAPDKSGLPSDRFSAERTGGSVSTLTIQRTQQEDSAVYLCASSREGLGSQYFGPGTRLLVL.